This T cell receptor (beta chain) was sequenced for a study of patients and donors after allogeneic stem cell transplantation. TCRdb itself ran the RT-PCR reads through MiXCR, one entry per CDR3 protein. This sample carries under 4,500 distinct CDR3 sequences, about 16% of them seen once, and the ten largest clones take around three quarters. CDR1 and CDR2 from the germline V gene are SGHRS and YFSETQ. V shed 6 bases, J shed 2 bases, and the junction held 3 bases outside the gene matches. This CDR3 has 14 amino acids. This clonotype was picked up a small number of times. The sample was blood, either unsorted or a sorted T cell fraction (not recorded which). V is TRBV5-1 and J is TRBJ1-4, with 8 bases matching TRBD1. The sequence was obtained from a human donor who was either an allogeneic HSCT recipient or a stem cell or donor lymphocyte infusion donor (not recorded which). It is not recorded whose cells these are; they may come from a transplant donor. The chain's CDR3 is CASTQGATNEKLFF. DNA for the CDR3: TGCGCCAGCACGCAGGGGGCTACTAATGAAAAACTGTTTTTT.